Following are 26 T cell receptor beta chains from one sample sequenced in a study of response to subunit inactivated influenza vaccine (dated by TCRdb to the late 2010s). Library generation was performed with RT-PCR. The instrument given in TCRdb is Illumina HiSeq 2500. Starting from the raw public reads, TCRdb applied fastp trimming at Q25, assembled clones with MiXCR and retained in-frame beta chains. Records with the same CDR3 protein are collapsed into one entry carrying the most frequent genes and DNA. Recorded for this sample are more than 450,000 distinct CDR3 sequences; about 10% of them occurred a single time. The biggest ten clones account for approximately 10% of the sample. The same sample was also used in a study of T cells expressing NK-cell markers. The second investigation adds: TCR beta cDNA libraries were prepared using 5'RACE template switching, which introduced a universal primer site and unique molecular identifiers.

The sequencing used PBMCs from blood, collected on the day of vaccination. All receptors come from a man aged 50-59 years who received an inactivated influenza vaccine. Donor details come from another sample of the same person, matched by shared clones.

This clonotype showed up many times. V is TRBV20-1 and J is TRBJ2-1; 7 bases map to TRBD2. V trimming: 8 bases; J trimming: 6 bases; junction bases outside the gene matches: 16. CDR1 is DFQATT, CDR2 SNEGSKA, per germline (reference sequence). The CDR3 has 15 amino acids. This chain's CDR3 is CSIPPRIGRGNEQFF. In DNA, the CDR3 is TGCAGTATACCCCCCCGAATAGGGAGGGGCAATGAGCAGTTCTTC.

The genes are TRBV5-1 and TRBJ2-5, with D possibly being TRBD1 (6 bases). The ends were cut back, 3 bases at V and 2 bases at J, with 11 bases in the middle. The CDR3 loop spans 14 amino acids. Germline values: CDR1 SGHRS, CDR2 YFSETQ. The CDR3 DNA follows: TGCGCCAGCAGCTCGGGGACACCTCAAGAGACCCAGTACTTC. It codes for CASSSGTPQETQYF.

This clonotype was detected ten times or more. V is TRBV5-1 and J is TRBJ2-1, with 7 bases fitting TRBD1. This CDR3 region has 15 residues. Germline V gives CDR1 SGHRS, CDR2 YFSETQ. V lost 3 bases, J lost 3 bases, and 6 bases stayed unmatched. The CDR3: CASSSGQQLYNEQFF. The CDR3 DNA follows: TGCGCCAGCAGCTCGGGACAGCAACTCTACAATGAGCAGTTCTTC.

This clonotype was picked up a small number of times. The chain combines TRBV7-9 with TRBJ2-1; possibly TRBD1 or TRBD2 for D (6 bases each). Germline V gene lookup returns CDR1 SEHNR and CDR2 FQNEAQ (reference sequence). The CDR3 is 16 residues long. The V gene lost 3 bases and the J gene lost 9 bases, with 21 bases spanning the gap. CDR3 in DNA: TGTGCCAGCAGCTTCTCCCCACGGGGGCGCATTGGTGAGCAGTTCTTC. Translating it yields CASSFSPRGRIGEQFF.

The gene calls are TRBV20-1 and TRBJ2-7; 14 bases map to TRBD2. The V segment lost 4 bases and the J segment 3 bases; nucleotides outside the gene matches: 11. CDR1 DFQATT and CDR2 SNEGSKA come from the germline V gene (reference sequence). This CDR3 is 17 amino acids long. The CDR3 spells CSATGTSGRSSLYEQYF. The CDR3 coding sequence is TGCAGTGCTACCGGGACTAGCGGGAGATCATCTCTCTACGAGCAGTACTTC.

This clonotype has ten or more counts. The chain combines TRBV7-6 with TRBJ1-3; D is unclear. The CDR3 extends over 15 amino acids. Deletions cut 2 bases from V and 3 bases from J, with 11 bases between. Germline V gene data show CDR1 as SGHVS and CDR2 as FNYEAQ. CDR3 DNA sequence: TGTGCCAGCAGCTTATCTCTTTCGGGTGGAAACACCATATATTTT. Protein sequence: CASSLSLSGGNTIYF.

This chain connects TRBV5-5 to TRBJ2-3; a possible D gene is TRBD1 (7 bases). The germline V gene has CDR1 SGHKS and CDR2 YYEKEE (reference sequence). V lost 0 bases to trimming and J lost 3 bases, with 14 bases between them. The length of the CDR3 is 16 residues. CDR3 residues: CASSLGQGLRTDTQYF. The CDR3, as DNA: TGTGCCAGCAGCTTGGGACAGGGACTTCGAACAGATACGCAGTATTTT.

This clonotype was recorded many times. The rearrangement uses TRBV7-2 and TRBJ2-1, with 8 bases identical to TRBD2. Germline values: CDR1 SGHTA, CDR2 FQGNSA. J was trimmed by 6 bases and V by 7 bases; bases with no gene match: 11. The CDR3 consists of 15 residues. CDR3 sequence (DNA): TGTGCCAGCACCTTTACCGGGACTAGTACCAATGAGCAGTTCTTC. This codes for CASTFTGTSTNEQFF.

Only a few counts were recorded for this clonotype. The chain carries TRBV7-9 and TRBJ1-5; D is perhaps TRBD1 (5 bases). Germline CDR1 reads SEHNR; CDR2 reads FQNEAQ (reference sequence). This CDR3 is built from 14 residues. Trimming pared 2 bases from V and 6 bases from J, leaving 11 bases between. CDR3 in amino acids: CASSLQGRGQPQHF. The CDR3 region has the DNA TGTGCCAGCAGCTTACAGGGTCGAGGTCAGCCCCAGCATTTT.

The gene calls are TRBV12-3 or TRBV12-4 and TRBJ2-5; 7 bases match TRBD1. The junction had 6 bases not matched to a gene; V was cut back by 3 bases and J by 5 bases. CDR3 length: 14 amino acids. CDR3 nucleotide sequence: TGTGCCAGCAGTTTGAGTACAGGGGTTGAGACCCAGTACTTC. It translates to CASSLSTGVETQYF.

This clonotype was counted at least ten times. An end of the junction differs from the germline gene, which may be a read error. This chain uses TRBV14 with TRBJ2-1; a weak D match, TRBD1 (6 bases). Germline lookup yields CDR1 SGHDN and CDR2 FVKESK. This CDR3 has 16 residues. CDR3 sequence: CASSFGGHYPYNEQFF. Here the CDR3 DNA reads TGTGCCAGCAGCTTTGGGGGACATTATCCCTACAATGAACAGTTCTTC.

The gene calls are TRBV24-1 and TRBJ2-1; the D is unclear. V lost 4 bases to trimming and J lost 0 bases, with 15 bases between them. Germline CDR1 reads KGHDR; CDR2 reads SFDVKD. The CDR3 contains 17 residues. The CDR3 DNA reads as TGTGCCACCAGTGACACTGGACCTATGAGCTCCTACAATGAGCAGTTCTTC. Amino acids: CATSDTGPMSSYNEQFF.

This clonotype was seen a few times. The chain employs TRBV2 and TRBJ2-7; no clear D. CDR1 and CDR2 from the germline V gene are SNHLY and FYNNEI. The CDR3 consists of 15 residues. The V and J ends lost 0 bases and 0 bases respectively, with 9 bases between them. CDR3 sequence: CASSEAAGSSYEQYF. In nucleotides, the CDR3 is TGTGCCAGCAGTGAAGCAGCAGGAAGCTCCTACGAGCAGTACTTC.

DNA of the CDR3: TGTGCCACCAGTGACAGACAGGCCGGGGAGCTGTTTTTT. This translates into CATSDRQAGELFF. The chain combines TRBV24-1 with TRBJ2-2; a weak D match, TRBD1 (6 bases). The CDR3 contains 13 residues. Germline assignment: CDR1 KGHDR and CDR2 SFDVKD. The V end was cut by 4 bases, the J end by 6 bases, with 8 bases between.

The V and J genes are TRBV6-1 and TRBJ1-5; tentative D call: TRBD1 (6 bases). CDR3 size: 15 residues. The germline V gene encodes CDR1 MNHNS and CDR2 SASEGT. Deletions cut 2 bases from V and 5 bases from J, with 13 bases between. CDR3 bases: TGTGCCAGCAGTGAACCCGGGGGCGCCGATCAGCCCCAGCATTTT. Its translation: CASSEPGGADQPQHF.

The sample holds a few counts of this clonotype. The chain links TRBV9 to TRBJ2-3; perhaps D is TRBD1 or TRBD2 (5 bases each). CDR3 length: 16 residues. CDR1 SGDLS and CDR2 YYNGEE come from the germline V gene. Trimming pared 0 bases from V and 1 base from J, leaving 12 bases between. CDR3 sequence (DNA): TGTGCCAGCAGCGTAGAAAGAGGGGCCCGCACAGATACGCAGTATTTT. Amino acids: CASSVERGARTDTQYF.

V is TRBV20-1 and J is TRBJ1-4; 7 bases agree with TRBD1. Germline loops: CDR1 DFQATT, CDR2 SNEGSKA (reference sequence). There are 13 residues in the CDR3. The ends lost 4 bases at V and 6 bases at J; junction bases unmatched: 5. CDR3: CSANRDSHEKLFF. CDR3 DNA sequence: TGCAGTGCTAACCGGGACAGTCATGAAAAACTGTTTTTT.

This clonotype has a count of ten or more. The rearrangement links TRBV5-1 to TRBJ1-4, with D possibly being TRBD1 (6 bases). The CDR3 is made up of 15 amino acids. V shed 0 bases and J shed 6 bases, with 12 bases lying between them. Germline loops: CDR1 SGHRS, CDR2 YFSETQ. Here the CDR3 DNA reads TGCGCCAGCAGCTTGGATCCAGGGGTAGATGAAAAACTGTTTTTT. Its translation: CASSLDPGVDEKLFF.

This rearrangement joins TRBV6-1 to TRBJ2-1; either TRBD1 or TRBD2 may fit D (5 bases each). The germline gives CDR1 MNHNS, CDR2 SASEGT. V lost 6 bases and J 5 bases, leaving 11 bases between the germline ends. The CDR3 is 13 amino acids. The CDR3 spells CASRRDPNNEQFF. DNA of the CDR3: TGTGCCAGCAGAAGGGACCCTAACAATGAGCAGTTCTTC.

There are a few counts of this clonotype. The chain combines TRBV7-2 with TRBJ2-5, with 10 bases fitting TRBD2. Per the germline V gene, CDR1 is SGHTA and CDR2 is FQGNSA. Unmatched junction bases numbered 11, after V lost 5 bases and J lost 2 bases. The CDR3 runs to 17 residues. Here the CDR3 reads CASSLHPGLAVQETQYF. For the CDR3, the DNA is TGTGCCAGCAGCCTCCATCCCGGACTAGCGGTACAAGAGACCCAGTACTTC.

The V call is TRBV20-1, the J call TRBJ2-7; 7 nucleotides align to TRBD2. From germline, CDR1 is DFQATT and CDR2 SNEGSKA (reference sequence). V gave up 4 bases and J gave up 0 bases; unmatched junction bases: 9. This CDR3 spans 15 amino acids. The CDR3 bases are TGCAGTGCTAAACCCCCTGCGGGGGACTCCTACGAGCAGTACTTC. It codes for CSAKPPAGDSYEQYF.

This clonotype has just a few counts. This chain joins TRBV5-6 and TRBJ2-7, with a tentative D call TRBD2 (5 bases). V was cut by 1 base and J by 0 bases, with 11 bases left in between. The germline CDR1 and CDR2 sequences are SGHDT and YYEEEE. The CDR3 runs 15 residues. This chain's CDR3 is CASSLRRTSSYEQYF. The CDR3, as DNA: TGTGCCAGCAGCTTGCGTCGGACTTCCTCCTACGAGCAGTACTTC.

The gene calls are TRBV27 and TRBJ2-7, with 10 bases matching TRBD2. CDR1 is MNHEY, CDR2 SMNVEV, per germline (reference sequence). V gave up 6 bases and J gave up 4 bases; unmatched junction bases: 9. The CDR3 has 15 amino acids. The CDR3 loop reads CASRLAGVRWYEQYF. In nucleotides, the CDR3 is TGTGCCAGCAGGCTAGCGGGAGTACGTTGGTACGAGCAGTACTTC.

This clonotype was counted between two and nine times. This chain uses TRBV24-1 with TRBJ2-1; D might be TRBD1 (5 bases). CDR1 is KGHDR and CDR2 is SFDVKD in the germline V gene. The ends were cut back, 2 bases at V and 0 bases at J, with 7 bases in the middle. The length of the CDR3 is 15 residues. The CDR3 region has the DNA TGTGCCACCAGTGATTCGACAGTCTCCTACAATGAGCAGTTCTTC. Amino acid sequence: CATSDSTVSYNEQFF.

This clonotype was seen a few times. This chain links TRBV2 with TRBJ2-1, with D tentatively TRBD2 (6 bases). V was pared by 2 bases and J by 12 bases, with 11 bases between. Germline V CDR1 and CDR2: SNHLY, FYNNEI. CDR3 size: 12 residues. CDR3 nucleotides: TGTGCCAGCAGTGAAACGGGGGATCGGCAGTTCTTC. Protein product: CASSETGDRQFF.

The rearrangement uses TRBV7-2 and TRBJ2-2; 9 nucleotides match TRBD2. Unmatched junction bases numbered 8, after V lost 5 bases and J lost 4 bases. The CDR3 contains 16 residues. Germline CDR1 and CDR2: SGHTA and FQGNSA. The CDR3: CASSPTSGGLTGELFF. For the CDR3, the DNA is TGTGCCAGCAGCCCCACCAGCGGGGGGCTCACCGGGGAGCTGTTTTTT.